A selection of T cell receptor beta chains follows, all from one sample in a study of Ad26.COV2.S vaccination and SARS-CoV-2 variants. Sequencing used immunoSEQ multiplex PCR; TCRdb keeps in-frame clones, though not all of them. The sample includes 360,000 or so clones, 89% of them seen just once. The starting material was peripheral blood, obtained in a trial of Ad26.COV2.S vaccine versus placebo. The receptors stem from a person between 18 and 60 years old who received the Ad26.COV2.S COVID-19 vaccine or a placebo. Both conserved end residues are part of each CDR3.

>TRBV20-1|10|TRBJ2-2
CSVSTGELFF
>TRBV29-1|12|TRBJ2-7
CSVELGGYEQYF
>TRBV30|15|TRBJ1-2
CASTAPRQGGYGYTF
>TRBV4-1|16|TRBJ2-1
CASSQDPALTYNEQFF
>TRBV9|14|TRBJ2-7
CASSVSPGTYEQYF
>TRBV27|16|TRBJ1-1
CASSQLDRGLNTEAFF
>TRBV5-6|14|TRBJ2-5
CASSRARGQETQYF
>TRBV28|13|TRBJ2-1
CASTNGRYNEQFF
>TRBV21-1|15|TRBJ1-5
CASSKGTGTNQPQHF
>TRBV2|13|TRBJ1-5
CASLGQGNQPQHF
>TRBV4-3|15|TRBJ1-4
CASSQTGSTNEKLFF
>TRBV5-4|13|TRBJ2-2
CASSLRVSGELFF